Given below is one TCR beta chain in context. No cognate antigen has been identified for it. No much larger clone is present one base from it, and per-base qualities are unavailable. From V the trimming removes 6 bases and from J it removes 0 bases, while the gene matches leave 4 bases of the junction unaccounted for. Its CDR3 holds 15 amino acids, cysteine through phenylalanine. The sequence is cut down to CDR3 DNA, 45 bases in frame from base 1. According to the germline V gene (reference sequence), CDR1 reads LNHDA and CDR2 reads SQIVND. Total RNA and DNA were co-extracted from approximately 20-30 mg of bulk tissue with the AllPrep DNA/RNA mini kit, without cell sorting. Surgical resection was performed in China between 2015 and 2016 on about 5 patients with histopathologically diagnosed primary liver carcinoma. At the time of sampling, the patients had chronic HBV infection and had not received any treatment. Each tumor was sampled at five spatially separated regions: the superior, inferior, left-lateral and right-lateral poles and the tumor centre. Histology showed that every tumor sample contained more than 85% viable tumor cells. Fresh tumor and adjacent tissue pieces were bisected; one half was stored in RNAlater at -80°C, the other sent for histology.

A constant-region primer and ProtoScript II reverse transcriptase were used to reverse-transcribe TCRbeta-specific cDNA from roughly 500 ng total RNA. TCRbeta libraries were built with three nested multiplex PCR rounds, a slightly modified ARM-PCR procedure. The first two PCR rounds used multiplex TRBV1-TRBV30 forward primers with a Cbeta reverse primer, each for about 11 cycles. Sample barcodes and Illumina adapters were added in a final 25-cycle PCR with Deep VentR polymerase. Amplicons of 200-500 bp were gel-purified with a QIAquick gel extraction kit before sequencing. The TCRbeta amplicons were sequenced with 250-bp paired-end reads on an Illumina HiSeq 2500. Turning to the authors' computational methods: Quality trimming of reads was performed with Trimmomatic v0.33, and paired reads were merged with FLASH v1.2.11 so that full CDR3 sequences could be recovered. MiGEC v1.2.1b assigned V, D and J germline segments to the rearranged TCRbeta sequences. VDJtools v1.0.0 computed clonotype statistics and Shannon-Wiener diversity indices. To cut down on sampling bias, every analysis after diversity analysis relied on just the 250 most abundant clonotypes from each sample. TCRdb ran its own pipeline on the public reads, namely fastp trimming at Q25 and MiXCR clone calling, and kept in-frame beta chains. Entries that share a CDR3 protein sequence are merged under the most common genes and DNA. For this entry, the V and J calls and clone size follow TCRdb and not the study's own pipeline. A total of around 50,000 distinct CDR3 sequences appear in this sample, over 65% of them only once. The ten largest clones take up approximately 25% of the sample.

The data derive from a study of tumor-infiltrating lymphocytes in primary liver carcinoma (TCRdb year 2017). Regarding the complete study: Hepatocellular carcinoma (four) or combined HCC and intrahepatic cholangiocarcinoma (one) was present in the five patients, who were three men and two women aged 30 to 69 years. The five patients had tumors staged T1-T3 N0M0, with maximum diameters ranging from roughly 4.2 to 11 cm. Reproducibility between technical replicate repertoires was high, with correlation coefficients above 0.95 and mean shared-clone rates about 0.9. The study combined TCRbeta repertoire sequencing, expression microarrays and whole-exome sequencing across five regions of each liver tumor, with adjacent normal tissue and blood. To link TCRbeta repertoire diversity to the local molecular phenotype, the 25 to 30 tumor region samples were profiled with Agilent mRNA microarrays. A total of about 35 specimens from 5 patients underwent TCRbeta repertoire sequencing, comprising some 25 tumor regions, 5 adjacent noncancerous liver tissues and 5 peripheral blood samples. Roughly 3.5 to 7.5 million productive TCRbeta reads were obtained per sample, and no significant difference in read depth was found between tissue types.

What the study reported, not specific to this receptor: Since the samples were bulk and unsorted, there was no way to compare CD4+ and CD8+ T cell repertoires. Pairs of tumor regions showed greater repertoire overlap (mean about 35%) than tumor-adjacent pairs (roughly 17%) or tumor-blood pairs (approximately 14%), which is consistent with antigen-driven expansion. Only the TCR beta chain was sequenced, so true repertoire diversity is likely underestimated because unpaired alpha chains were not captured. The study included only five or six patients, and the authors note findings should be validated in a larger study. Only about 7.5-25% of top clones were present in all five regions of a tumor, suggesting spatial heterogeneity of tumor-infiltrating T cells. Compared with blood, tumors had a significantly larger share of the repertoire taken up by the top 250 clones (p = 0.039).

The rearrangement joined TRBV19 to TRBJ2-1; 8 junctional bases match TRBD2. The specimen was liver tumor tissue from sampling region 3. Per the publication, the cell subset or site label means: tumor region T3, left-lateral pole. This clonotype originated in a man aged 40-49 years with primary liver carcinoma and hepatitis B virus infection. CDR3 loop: CASSQLAASYNEQFF. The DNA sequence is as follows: TGTGCCAGTAGCCAACTAGCGGCCTCCTACAATGAGCAGTTCTTC.